This T cell receptor beta chain was sequenced in a study of naive and memory T cell subsets. The beta constant-region primer was an equimolar mix of two oligonucleotides covering TRBC1 and TRBC2. Four rounds of PCR amplified the ligated cDNA using nested alpha and beta constant-region primers plus SP2. A 12-nucleotide UMI and the SP2 primer were added to the cDNA 3' end by oligonucleotide ligation. TCRdb analysed the UMI-ligation and nested PCR reads with MiXCR anew, one entry per CDR3 protein. This repertoire shows around 160,000 distinct CDR3 sequences, approximately 22% found once; its top ten account for 0.095% to 0.12%. The study's findings and limits: Especially in CD8 cells, naive repertoires contained a few larger clonotypes, possibly CD45RA-re-expressing memory cells. Over 95% of naive TCR sequences appeared only once after error correction, unlike memory subsets.

This CDR3 is 12 amino acids long. Germline assignment: CDR1 MDHEN and CDR2 SYDVKM. Trimming cost V 6 bases and J 2 bases, with 4 bases left between them. This clonotype was observed many times. Its antigen is currently unknown. This clonotype originated in a human donor in good health. Input material: naive CD4+ T cells from blood. The rearrangement uses TRBV28 and TRBJ2-2; D call uncertain. The CDR3 region is CASSLNTGELFF. DNA of the CDR3: TGTGCCAGCAGCTTAAACACCGGGGAGCTGTTTTTT.